These 24 T cell receptor beta chains came from one sample sequenced in a study of glioma-infiltrating T cells. Amplification of TCR alpha and beta CDR3 regions from RNA used iRepertoire nested multiplex PCR. TCRdb passed the multiplex PCR reads through MiXCR, listing each CDR3 protein once. The data hold around 99,000 distinct CDR3 sequences, with around a quarter observed a single time. The source material was glioma tissue, nonneoplastic brain tissue, or PBMCs (not recorded which). The receptors stem from a human donor with low-grade glioma or glioblastoma, undergoing nonglioma brain surgery, or in good health (not recorded which).

This clonotype was detected many times. The J gene is TRBJ1-1, the V gene TRBV7-3; unclear D gene. V lost 1 base to trimming and J lost 2 bases, with 8 bases between them. Germline values: CDR1 SGHTA, CDR2 FQGTGA. The CDR3 covers 14 residues. The DNA of the CDR3 is TGTGCCAGCAGCTTAAACCCGCCCAACACTGAAGCTTTCTTT. Its protein product is CASSLNPPNTEAFF.

This clonotype was observed at least ten times. This chain connects TRBV11-2 to TRBJ1-1; tentatively, D is TRBD1 (5 bases). V lost 5 bases and J 8 bases, leaving 12 bases between the germline ends. Germline V CDR1 and CDR2: SGHAT, FQNNGV. The CDR3 runs 12 residues. CDR3 sequence: CASSPVTAEAFF. The CDR3 nucleotides are TGTGCCAGCAGCCCCGTGACAGCAGAAGCTTTCTTT.

This clonotype occurred many times. This sequence joins TRBV11-2 and TRBJ1-4; D unresolved. V lost 0 bases to trimming and J lost 11 bases, with 7 bases between them. This CDR3 has 12 residues. Germline V lookup: CDR1 SGHAT, CDR2 FQNNGV. The CDR3 here is CASSLDGVKLFF. The CDR3 region has the DNA TGTGCCAGCAGCTTAGATGGAGTGAAACTGTTTTTT.

This rearrangement joins TRBV9 to TRBJ1-5, with D possibly TRBD1 on 5 matching bases. V was shortened by 4 bases and J by 3 bases, with 14 bases between the two germline ends. This CDR3 spans 15 amino acids. CDR1 and CDR2 from the germline V gene are SGDLS and YYNGEE. CDR3 in DNA: TGTGCCAGCAGCTTAACAGGAAATAACAATCAGCCCCAGCATTTT. This codes for CASSLTGNNNQPQHF. The full variable domain, rest sourced from reference TRBV9 and TRBJ1-5, is DSGVTQTPKHLITATGQRVTLRCSPRSGDLSVYWYQQSLDQGLQFLIQYYNGEERAKGNILERFSAQQFPDLHSELNLSSLELGDSALYFCASSLTGNNNQPQHFGDGTRLSIL.

This clonotype was detected many times. The V call is TRBV29-1, the J call TRBJ2-7; D may be TRBD2 (5 bases). The CDR3 spans 13 residues. V lost 4 bases to trimming and J lost 2 bases, with 12 bases between them. CDR1 and CDR2 (germline): SQVTM, ANQGSEA. The CDR3 sequence: CSVAPVEAYEQYF. Here the CDR3 DNA reads TGCAGCGTTGCCCCAGTGGAGGCCTACGAGCAGTACTTC.

On this clonotype: This may arise from a read error, as a much more abundant clone is one base away. The chain is built from TRBV6-4 and TRBJ2-1; D may be TRBD1 (6 bases). CDR3 length: 15 residues. The germline CDR1 and CDR2 sequences are MRHNA and SNTAGT. CDR3 in DNA: TGTGCCAGCAGTGCCTCGGGGACACATTACAATGGGCAGTTCTTC. Translating it yields CASSASGTHYNGQFF.

The rearrangement links TRBV6-1 to TRBJ1-3; TRBD1 agrees at 9 bases. Trimming removed 5 bases from V and 0 bases from J; junction bases left unmatched: 5. The germline V gene encodes CDR1 MNHNS and CDR2 SASEGT. The CDR3 extends over 16 amino acids. The CDR3 DNA reads TGTGCCAGCAGTCGGGACAGGGCATACTCTGGAAACACCATATATTTT. Protein: CASSRDRAYSGNTIYF.

This clonotype was observed at least ten times. The CDR3 DNA is TGTGCCACCAGCAGAGCAAGCTACAATGAGCAGTTCTTC. The encoded protein is CATSRASYNEQFF. The rearrangement uses TRBV15 and TRBJ2-1; D gene ambiguous. V was clipped by 1 base and J by 3 bases, with 4 bases between them. Germline lookup yields CDR1 LNHNV and CDR2 YYDKDF (reference sequence). The CDR3 covers 13 residues. The complete variable domain, with remaining parts taken from reference TRBV15 and TRBJ2-1, reads DAMVIQNPRYQVTQFGKPVTLSCSQTLNHNVMYWYQQKSSQAPKLLFHYYDKDFNNEADTPDNFQSRRPNTSFCFLDIRSPGLGDTAMYLCATSRASYNEQFFGPGTRLTVL.

This clonotype was recorded at least ten times. The rearrangement uses TRBV5-1 and TRBJ2-5; TRBD1 might be the D (5 bases). The germline V gene has CDR1 SGHRS and CDR2 YFSETQ. V was shortened by 4 bases and J by 2 bases, with 12 bases between the two germline ends. The CDR3 length is 14 residues. CDR3 amino acids: CASSISTVQETQYF. The CDR3 DNA reads as TGCGCCAGCAGCATTTCGACAGTACAAGAGACCCAGTACTTC. The whole variable domain, filled in from reference TRBV5-1 and TRBJ2-5, reads KAGVTQTPRYLIKTRGQQVTLSCSPISGHRSVSWYQQTPGQGLQFLFEYFSETQRNKGNFPGRFSGRQFSNSRSEMNVSTLELGDSALYLCASSISTVQETQYFGPGTRLLVL.

In the case of this clonotype: Compared with germline, one end of the junction differs, possibly owing to a read error. This chain connects TRBV2 to TRBJ1-1; D is possibly TRBD1 (6 bases). CDR1 is SNHLY and CDR2 is FYNNEI in the germline V gene. The CDR3 is made up of 12 amino acids. Written as DNA, the CDR3 is TGTGCAAGCAGTGACGGGGGCACTAAAGCTTTCTTT. Encoded protein: CASSDGGTKAFF.

This clonotype was counted a single time. A much larger clone differs by one base, so this may be a read error. The V gene is TRBV7-9, the J gene TRBJ1-1; D not certain. CDR3 size: 17 residues. The germline V gene has CDR1 SEHNR and CDR2 FQNEAQ (reference sequence). V was pared by 1 base and J by 1 base, with 16 bases between. CDR3 in DNA: TGTGCCAGCAGCTTAGGGGCTTGGAGAGTAAAGAACACTGAAGCTTTCTTT. Protein sequence: CASSLGAWRVKNTEAFF.

This clonotype came up many times. V is TRBV6-1 and J is TRBJ2-1; TRBD2 agrees at 13 bases. There are 15 residues in the CDR3. Germline V gene lookup returns CDR1 MNHNS and CDR2 SASEGT. Trimming cost V 6 bases and J 8 bases; bases outside gene matches: 7. For the CDR3, the DNA is TGTGCCAGCAGGAAACTAGCGGGGGGGAGGGATGAGCAGTTCTTC. Its protein product is CASRKLAGGRDEQFF.

This clonotype was recorded at least ten times. The rearrangement links TRBV6-6 to TRBJ2-2; TRBD2 aligns across 7 bases. There are 16 residues in the CDR3. J lost 3 bases, V lost 0 bases, and 4 bases had no gene match. Germline assignment: CDR1 MNHNY and CDR2 SVGAGI (reference sequence). Here the CDR3 DNA reads TGTGCCAGCAGTTACTCCGGGACTACTTACACCGGGGAGCTGTTTTTT. Translating gives CASSYSGTTYTGELFF.

Remarks on this clonotype: A much larger clonotype is one base distant, so this may be a read error. This chain connects TRBV12-3 or TRBV12-4 to TRBJ2-5; D is possibly TRBD1 or TRBD2 (5 bases each). The CDR3 is made up of 14 amino acids. This chain's CDR3 is CASSLWGTQGTQYF. CDR3 nucleotides: TGTGCCAGCAGTTTGTGGGGGACCCAAGGGACCCAGTACTTC.

This clonotype showed up many times. The rearrangement uses TRBV20-1 and TRBJ2-7; TRBD2 agrees at 9 bases. CDR1 DFQATT and CDR2 SNEGSKA come from the germline V gene (reference sequence). This CDR3 spans 14 amino acids. After removal of 2 bases from V and 3 bases from J, the junction contained 5 bases not matched to a gene. The CDR3 DNA follows: TGCAGTGCTAGATCTAGCGGGAAATACTACGAGCAGTACTTC. This gives the protein CSARSSGKYYEQYF.

This rearrangement joins TRBV29-1 to TRBJ1-2, with 8 bases that match TRBD1. After removal of 6 bases from V and 7 bases from J, the junction contained 7 bases not matched to a gene. This CDR3 region has 12 residues. Germline V gene data show CDR1 as SQVTM and CDR2 as ANQGSEA. Here the CDR3 DNA reads TGCAGCGTCAACCAGGGGGCTCGTGGCTACACCTTC. As protein: CSVNQGARGYTF.

Concerning this clonotype: Being one base from a much bigger clone, this may be a read error. The rearrangement links TRBV27 to TRBJ2-7; 9 nucleotides align to TRBD1. This CDR3 has 15 residues. V gave up 1 base and J gave up 7 bases; unmatched junction bases: 8. Germline V CDR1 and CDR2: MNHEY, SMNVEV (reference sequence). This chain's CDR3 is CASSLLNRGRREQYF. The CDR3 nucleotides are TGTGCCAGCAGTTTATTGAACAGGGGGCGTCGGGAGCAGTACTTC.

This clonotype was seen ten or more times. This chain uses TRBV14 with TRBJ2-1, with 7 bases matching TRBD1. The V gene's germline CDR1 is SGHDN and CDR2 FVKESK. The trim removed 2 bases at V and 4 bases at J, leaving 2 bases unmatched. The CDR3 runs to 14 residues. This CDR3 reads CASSQPGQYNEQFF. The CDR3 DNA reads as TGTGCCAGCAGCCAACCGGGACAGTACAATGAGCAGTTCTTC.

This clonotype was counted ten times or more. This chain links TRBV6-2 or TRBV6-3 with TRBJ1-5, with TRBD1 identical over 8 bases. Germline V CDR1 and CDR2: MNHEY, SVGEGT. There are 15 residues in the CDR3. J was trimmed by 2 bases and V by 6 bases; bases with no gene match: 6. CDR3 nucleotide sequence: TGTGCCAGCAGCTCCGCAGGGGGCGGCAATCAGCCCCAGCATTTT. It is translated as CASSSAGGGNQPQHF.

In its sample, this clonotype ranks as medium-sized. The chain joins TRBV6-2 or TRBV6-3 to TRBJ1-1, with D maybe TRBD1 (6 bases). Between the trimmed V and J ends, which lost 2 bases and 0 bases, there was a span of 19 bases. Germline lookup yields CDR1 MNHEY and CDR2 SVGEGT. The CDR3 covers 18 residues. The CDR3 DNA reads as TGTGCCAGCAGTTACCTCTGGACAGCGCGATACATGAACACTGAAGCTTTCTTT. Encoded protein: CASSYLWTARYMNTEAFF.

The genes are TRBV28 and TRBJ2-1; D unclear. With 9 bases removed from V and 2 bases from J, the gap between germline ends came to 14 bases. This CDR3 region has 14 residues. Germline lookup yields CDR1 MDHEN and CDR2 SYDVKM. CDR3 nucleotides: TGTGCCAGTTTACGCGCGTACACCTACAATGAGCAGTTCTTC. Encoded protein: CASLRAYTYNEQFF.

Regarding this clonotype: One base away lies a much larger clone, so this may be a sequencing read error. The chain recombines TRBV7-3 with TRBJ2-5, with 10 bases lining up with TRBD2. Trimming at V came to 1 base and at J to 0 bases, leaving 11 bases not matched to a gene. Looked up from germline, CDR1 is SGHTA and CDR2 is FQGTGA. The CDR3 is 19 residues long. The DNA for the CDR3 is TGTGCCAGCAGCTTAAAGGTGGGTGGACTAGCGGAATACCAAGAGACCCAGTACTTC. This sequence encodes CASSLKVGGLAEYQETQYF.

This clonotype was recorded at least ten times. The chain has TRBV28 and TRBJ1-3; D ambiguous. CDR1 and CDR2 (germline): MDHEN, SYDVKM. V lost 5 bases, J lost 0 bases, and 8 bases lay in between. The CDR3 loop spans 14 amino acids. The CDR3 DNA reads TGTGCCAGCAGTAGAACAATCTCTGGAAACACCATATATTTT. Translated, it gives CASSRTISGNTIYF.

In regard to this clonotype: One base away lies a much larger clone, so this may be a sequencing read error. The chain joins TRBV6-2 or TRBV6-3 to TRBJ2-7; 9 positions match TRBD2. The CDR3 has 14 residues. Germline lookup yields CDR1 MNHEY and CDR2 SVGEGT. The CDR3 region is CAGSSSGVTYEQYF. The CDR3 bases are TGTGCCGGCAGTTCTAGCGGGGTGACCTACGAGCAGTACTTC.